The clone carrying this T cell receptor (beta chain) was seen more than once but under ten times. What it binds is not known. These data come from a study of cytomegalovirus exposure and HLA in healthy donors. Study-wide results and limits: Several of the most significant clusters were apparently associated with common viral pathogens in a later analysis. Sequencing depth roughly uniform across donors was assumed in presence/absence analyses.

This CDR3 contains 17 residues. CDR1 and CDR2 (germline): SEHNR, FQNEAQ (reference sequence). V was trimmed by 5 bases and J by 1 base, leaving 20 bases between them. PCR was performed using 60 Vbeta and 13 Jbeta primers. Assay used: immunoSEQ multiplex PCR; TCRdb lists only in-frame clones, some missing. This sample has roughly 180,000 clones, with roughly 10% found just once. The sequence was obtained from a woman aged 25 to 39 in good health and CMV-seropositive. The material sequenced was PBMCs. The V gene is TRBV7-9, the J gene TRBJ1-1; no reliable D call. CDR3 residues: CASSPRILKAGNTEAFF. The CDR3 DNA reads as TGTGCCAGCAGCCCAAGGATCCTAAAAGCGGGGAACACTGAAGCTTTCTTT.